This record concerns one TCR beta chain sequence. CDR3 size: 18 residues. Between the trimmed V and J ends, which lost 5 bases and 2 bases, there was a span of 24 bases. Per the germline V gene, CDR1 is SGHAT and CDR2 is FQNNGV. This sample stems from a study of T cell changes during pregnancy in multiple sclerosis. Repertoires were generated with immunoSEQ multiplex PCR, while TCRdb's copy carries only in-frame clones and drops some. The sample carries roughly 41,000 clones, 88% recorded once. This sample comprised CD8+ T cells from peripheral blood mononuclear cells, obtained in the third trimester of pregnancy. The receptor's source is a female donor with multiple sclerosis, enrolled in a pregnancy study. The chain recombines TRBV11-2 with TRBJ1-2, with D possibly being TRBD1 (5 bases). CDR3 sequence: CASSLPGQSTGRNYGYTF. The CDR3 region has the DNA TGTGCCAGCAGCCTCCCCGGACAATCAACGGGTCGCAACTATGGCTACACCTTC. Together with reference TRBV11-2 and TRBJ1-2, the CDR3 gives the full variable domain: EAGVAQSPRYKIIEKRQSVAFWCNPISGHATLYWYQQILGQGPKLLIQFQNNGVVDDSQLPKDRFSAERLKGVDSTLKIQPAKLEDSAVYLCASSLPGQSTGRNYGYTFGSGTRLTVV.